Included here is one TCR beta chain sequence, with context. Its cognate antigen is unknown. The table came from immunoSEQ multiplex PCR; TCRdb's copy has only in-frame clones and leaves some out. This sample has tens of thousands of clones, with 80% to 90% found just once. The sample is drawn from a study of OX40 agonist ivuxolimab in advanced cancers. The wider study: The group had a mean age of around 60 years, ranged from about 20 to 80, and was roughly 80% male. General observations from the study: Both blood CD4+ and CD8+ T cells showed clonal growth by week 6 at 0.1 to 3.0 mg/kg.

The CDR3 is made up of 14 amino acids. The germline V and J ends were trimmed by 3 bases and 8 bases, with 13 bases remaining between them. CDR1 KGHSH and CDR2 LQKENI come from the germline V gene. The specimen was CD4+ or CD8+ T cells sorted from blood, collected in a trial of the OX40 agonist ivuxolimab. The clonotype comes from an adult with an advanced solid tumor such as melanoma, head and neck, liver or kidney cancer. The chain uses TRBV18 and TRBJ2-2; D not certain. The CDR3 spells CASSPYTEGGELFF. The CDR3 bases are TGTGCCAGCTCACCGTACACCGAAGGAGGGGAGCTGTTTTTT.